The rows below give T cell receptor beta chains drawn from one sample of a study of blood T cell repertoires in COVID-19. The data were produced by immunoSEQ multiplex PCR, yet TCRdb's version contains in-frame clones alone and is incomplete. This sample has hundreds of thousands of clones, with 85% found just once. Sample: peripheral blood. These TCRs come from a human donor in a cohort sampled during active COVID-19. Each CDR3 is given with its conserved first and last residue. The order of the fields is clone size, D gene, J gene, CDR3 length, V gene, CDR3 protein, CDR3 DNA. D genes are given only for firm matches. Expanded clones are given a class, and other clones once, few, many or no size at all.

size: -
D: TRBD1
J: TRBJ1-2
length: 14
V: TRBV18
CDR3: CASSPGQRDYGYTF
DNA: TGTGCCAGCTCACCGGGACAGAGAGACTATGGCTACACCTTC

size: -
D: TRBD2
J: TRBJ2-1
length: 16
V: TRBV24-1
CDR3: CATSDLEGRALNEQFF
DNA: TGTGCCACCAGTGATTTAGAGGGGAGGGCGCTAAATGAGCAGTTCTTC

size: -
D: TRBD1
J: TRBJ1-5
length: 15
V: TRBV2
CDR3: CASSAGMGQRQPQHF
DNA: TGTGCCAGCAGCGCTGGCATGGGACAGCGTCAGCCCCAGCATTTT

size: -
D: TRBD2
J: TRBJ2-2
length: 17
V: TRBV11-3
CDR3: CASSLRRERGGTGELFF
DNA: TGTGCCAGCAGCTTAAGGAGGGAGCGGGGGGGCACCGGGGAGCTGTTTTTT

size: -
D: -
J: TRBJ1-1
length: 12
V: TRBV30
CDR3: CAWATTVTEAFF
DNA: TGTGCCTGGGCTACGACAGTCACTGAAGCTTTCTTT

size: once
D: -
J: TRBJ1-2
length: 13
V: TRBV28
CDR3: CASSLLRVLGYTF
DNA: TGTGCCAGCAGCCTCCTCAGGGTATTAGGCTACACCTTC

size: -
D: TRBD1
J: TRBJ1-1
length: 13
V: TRBV24-1
CDR3: CATSVGGGTEAFF
DNA: TGTGCCACCAGTGTAGGGGGCGGCACTGAAGCTTTCTTT

size: -
D: -
J: TRBJ1-1
length: 14
V: TRBV27
CDR3: CASSPPGWDTEAFF
DNA: TGTGCCAGCAGTCCCCCAGGGTGGGACACTGAAGCTTTCTTT

size: -
D: -
J: TRBJ2-3
length: 14
V: TRBV30
CDR3: CAWSVRGFADTQYF
DNA: TGTGCCTGGAGTGTAAGGGGATTTGCAGATACGCAGTATTTT

size: -
D: TRBD1
J: TRBJ1-4
length: 14
V: TRBV2
CDR3: CASSDPRTGEKLFF
DNA: TGTGCCAGCAGTGATCCCCGGACAGGCGAAAAACTGTTTTTT

size: -
D: -
J: TRBJ1-2
length: 13
V: TRBV2
CDR3: CASMGGWGYGYTF
DNA: TGTGCCAGCATGGGGGGTTGGGGCTATGGCTACACCTTC

size: -
D: -
J: TRBJ1-3
length: 17
V: TRBV5-1
CDR3: CASSLLVGTYSGNTIYF
DNA: TGCGCCAGCAGCTTGTTAGTCGGGACTTACTCTGGAAACACCATATATTTT